The 16 T cell receptor beta chains in this list originate from one sample, sequenced in a study of cytomegalovirus exposure and HLA in healthy donors. Primers: 60 Vbeta forward and 13 Jbeta reverse. Using immunoSEQ multiplex PCR, the repertoire was profiled, and TCRdb retains in-frame clones only, with some absent. The repertoire holds more than 110,000 clones, more than 75% seen once, with approximately 4% in the top ten. The source material was PBMCs. The receptors were gathered from a man younger than 35 in good health and CMV-seronegative.

This sequence joins TRBV30 and TRBJ2-1, with TRBD2 identical over 7 bases. CDR1 is GTSNPN, CDR2 SVGIG, per germline (reference sequence). V lost 5 bases and J lost 10; bases outside the gene matches: 14. The CDR3 sequence is 14 residues long. CDR3 coding DNA: TGTGCCTGGGGCAGGGACTACCGTTGTTGCGAGCAGTTCTTC. It is translated as CAWGRDYRCCEQFF.

The chain is built from TRBV6-5 and TRBJ1-1; a weak D match, TRBD1 (6 bases). CDR3 length: 15 amino acids. Germline loops: CDR1 MNHEY, CDR2 SVGAGI. V shed 2 bases and J shed 5 bases, with 15 bases lying between them. In nucleotides, the CDR3 is TGTGCCAGCAGTTACGATCCAGGGGTAAGAACTGAAGCTTTCTTT. Protein product: CASSYDPGVRTEAFF.

The chain joins TRBV19 to TRBJ1-2; the match to TRBD1 covers 9 bases. The CDR3 contains 16 residues. Germline assignment: CDR1 LNHDA and CDR2 SQIVND (reference sequence). With 5 bases clipped from V and 8 bases from J, the junction kept 15 bases outside the gene matches. The CDR3 spells CASSRPGQGIGEGYTF. In DNA form, the CDR3 reads TGTGCCAGTAGTCGACCGGGACAGGGAATAGGGGAAGGCTACACCTTC.

In its sample, this clone was seen a few times. This chain joins TRBV5-4 and TRBJ2-3; 7 nucleotides agree with TRBD1. The CDR3 totals 15 residues. The V gene's germline CDR1 is SGHNT and CDR2 YYREEE (reference sequence). Trimming cost V 6 bases and J 2 bases; bases outside gene matches: 9. In DNA, the CDR3 is TGTGCCAGCAACCTACAGGGGTACGTCACAGATACGCAGTATTTT. The encoded protein is CASNLQGYVTDTQYF.

This chain links TRBV2 with TRBJ1-2, with D possibly matching TRBD1 (6 bases). Germline assignment: CDR1 SNHLY and CDR2 FYNNEI. Trimming removed 8 bases from V and 3 bases from J, with 13 bases in between. CDR3 size: 13 residues. In nucleotides, the CDR3 is TGTGCCAGCTATGGACAGTCATACTATGGCTACACCTTC. It specifies CASYGQSYYGYTF.

To note about this clone: Other DNA sequences in this specimen translate into the identical CDR3. The chain links TRBV5-1 to TRBJ1-5; TRBD1 matches 9 bases. Trimming took 4 bases from V and 7 from J; bases not matched to a gene: 6. The CDR3 runs to 14 residues. The V gene's germline CDR1 is SGHRS and CDR2 YFSETQ. DNA for the CDR3: TGCGCCAGCAGCCTCACAGGGGGCGGCCAGCCCCAGCATTTT. Translated, it gives CASSLTGGGQPQHF.

The chain joins TRBV5-4 to TRBJ1-2; unclear D gene. The CDR3 runs to 14 residues. V lost 0 bases and J lost 8, with 14 bases in between. Per the germline V gene, CDR1 is SGHNT and CDR2 is YYREEE (reference sequence). The CDR3 DNA reads TGTGCCAGCAGCTTGGATATAGGAGTCCGAGGCTACACCTTC. Translating gives CASSLDIGVRGYTF. Based on the CDR3 plus reference TRBV5-4 and TRBJ1-2, the full variable domain is ETGVTQSPTHLIKTRGQQVTLRCSSQSGHNTVSWYQQALGQGPQFIFQYYREEENGRGNFPPRFSGLQFPNYSSELNVNALELDDSALYLCASSLDIGVRGYTFGSGTRLTVV.

V and J are TRBV18 and TRBJ2-5; TRBD2 agrees at 8 bases. The V gene's germline CDR1 is KGHSH and CDR2 LQKENI. The CDR3 length is 17 residues. After removal of 2 bases from V and 1 base from J, the junction contained 9 bases not matched to a gene. The CDR3 DNA is TGTGCCAGCTCACCAGATTGGCTAGCGGGTACCCAAGAGACCCAGTACTTC. Amino acid sequence: CASSPDWLAGTQETQYF.

This chain joins TRBV27 and TRBJ1-1; possible D gene TRBD1, 5 bases. Germline CDR1 reads MNHEY; CDR2 reads SMNVEV (reference sequence). Trimming cost V 5 bases and J 1 base, with 14 bases left between them. This CDR3 is built from 15 residues. In DNA form, the CDR3 reads TGTGCCAGCAGTGACGGGACTTCGCCGAACACTGAAGCTTTCTTT. Its translation: CASSDGTSPNTEAFF.

This chain connects TRBV21-1 to TRBJ2-7; TRBD2 was called by the table and not checked on the DNA. TRBV21-1 is a listed pseudogene. The CDR3 totals 16 residues. CDR3 residues: CASSKKRRGSPREQYF. DNA of the CDR3: TGTGCCAGCAGCAAAAAAAGGAGGGGCAGTCCGCGCGAGCAGTACTTC.

The chain joins TRBV7-3 to TRBJ2-3; weak D call: TRBD2 (5 bases). The CDR3 length is 15 residues. Germline V lookup: CDR1 SGHTA, CDR2 FQGTGA. The germline V and J ends were trimmed by 2 bases and 3 bases, with 12 bases remaining between them. The CDR3 DNA is TGTGCCAGCAGCTTAGGGCTAGCACGGACAGATACGCAGTATTTT. This codes for CASSLGLARTDTQYF.

The genes are TRBV29-1 and TRBJ2-5, with 10 positions matching TRBD1. Matching the DNA end better, TRBJ2-7 makes the J call doubtful. The germline CDR1 and CDR2 sequences are SQVTM and ANQGSEA. The CDR3 is made up of 16 amino acids. Here the CDR3 DNA reads TGCAGCGTTGCCGGGTGGGGGACAGGGGTAAGGTCCGAGCAGTACTTC. It encodes CSVAGWGTGVRSEQYF.

V usage is TRBV19 and J usage is TRBJ2-6; a weak D match, TRBD2 (5 bases). Germline assignment: CDR1 LNHDA and CDR2 SQIVND (reference sequence). CDR3 length: 15 amino acids. Trimming removed 8 bases from V and 0 bases from J, with 11 bases in between. CDR3: CASGLGDSGANVLTF. DNA for the CDR3: TGTGCCAGTGGCCTCGGGGACTCTGGGGCCAACGTCCTGACTTTC. The variable domain in full, with the rest retrieved from reference TRBV19 and TRBJ2-6, is DGGITQSPKYLFRKEGQNVTLSCEQNLNHDAMYWYRQDPGQGLRLIYYSQIVNDFQKGDIAEGYSVSREKKESFPLTVTSAQKNPTAFYLCASGLGDSGANVLTFGAGSRLTVL.

CDR3: CSVEEGQGSGNQPQHF. The CDR3 bases are TGCAGCGTTGAAGAGGGACAGGGATCGGGCAATCAGCCCCAGCATTTT. This sequence joins TRBV29-1 and TRBJ1-5; 9 nucleotides line up with TRBD1. The trim removed 0 bases at V and 2 bases at J, leaving 5 bases unmatched. The CDR3 is made up of 16 amino acids. Germline values: CDR1 SQVTM, CDR2 ANQGSEA.

The genes are TRBV14 and TRBJ2-3, with 8 bases aligning to TRBD1. This CDR3 has 15 amino acids. The junction had 6 bases not matched to a gene; V was cut back by 3 bases and J by 4 bases. The germline CDR1 and CDR2 sequences are SGHDN and FVKESK. The CDR3 here is CASSQRTGSADTQYF. The CDR3 DNA reads as TGTGCCAGCAGCCAGCGGACAGGGAGTGCAGATACGCAGTATTTT.

The V and J genes are TRBV7-9 and TRBJ1-4; D is possibly TRBD1 (6 bases). This CDR3 is built from 15 residues. Germline values: CDR1 SEHNR, CDR2 FQNEAQ (reference sequence). V was clipped by 5 bases and J by 2 bases, with 12 bases between them. CDR3 DNA: TGTGCCAGCAGCCTAGACACAGGGACTAATGAAAAACTGTTTTTT. Its translation is CASSLDTGTNEKLFF.